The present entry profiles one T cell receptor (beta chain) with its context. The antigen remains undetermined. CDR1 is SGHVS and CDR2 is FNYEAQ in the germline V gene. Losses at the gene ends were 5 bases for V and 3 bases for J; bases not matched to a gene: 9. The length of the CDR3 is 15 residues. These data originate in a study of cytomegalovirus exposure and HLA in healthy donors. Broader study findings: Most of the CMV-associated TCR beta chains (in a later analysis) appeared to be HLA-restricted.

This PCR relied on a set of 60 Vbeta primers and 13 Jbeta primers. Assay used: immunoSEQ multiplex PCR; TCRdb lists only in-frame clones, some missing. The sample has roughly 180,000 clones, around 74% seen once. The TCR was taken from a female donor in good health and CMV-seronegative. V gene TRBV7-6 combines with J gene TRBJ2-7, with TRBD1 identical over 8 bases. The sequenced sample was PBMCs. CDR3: CASSLGQAGDYEQYF. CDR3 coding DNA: TGTGCCAGCAGCCTGGGACAGGCTGGGGACTACGAGCAGTACTTC.